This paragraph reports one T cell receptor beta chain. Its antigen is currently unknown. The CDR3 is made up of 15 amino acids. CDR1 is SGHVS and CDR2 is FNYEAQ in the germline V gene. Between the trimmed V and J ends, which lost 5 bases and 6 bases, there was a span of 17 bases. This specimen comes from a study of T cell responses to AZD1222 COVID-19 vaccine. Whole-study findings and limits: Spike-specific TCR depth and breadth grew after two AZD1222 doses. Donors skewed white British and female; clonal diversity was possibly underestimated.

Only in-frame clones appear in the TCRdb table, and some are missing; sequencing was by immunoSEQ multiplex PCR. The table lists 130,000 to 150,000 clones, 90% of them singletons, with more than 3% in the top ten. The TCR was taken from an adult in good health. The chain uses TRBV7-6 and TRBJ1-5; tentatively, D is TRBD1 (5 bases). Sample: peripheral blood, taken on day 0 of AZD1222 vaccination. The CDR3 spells CASSRGGTTGQPQHF. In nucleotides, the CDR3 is TGTGCCAGCAGCCGCGGGGGTACGACGGGTCAGCCCCAGCATTTT.